Each of the 5 T cell receptor beta chains below was sequenced from the same sample in a study of breast tumors, draining lymph nodes, adjacent tissues (TCRdb year 2016). Library prep was done by multiplex PCR. TCRdb lists the instrument as Illumina HiSeq 2000. Through fastp at Q25 and MiXCR, TCRdb rebuilt clones from the public reads, retaining in-frame beta chains. Under each unique CDR3 protein, matching rows form one entry showing the most common genes and DNA. Counted in this sample were some 150,000 distinct CDR3 sequences; about 30% of them appeared once. The ten largest clones take up 3.8% of the sample. Lymph node samples came from the axillary draining lymph nodes of breast cancer patients. The specimen sequenced was axillary lymph node tissue. The origin of the receptors is a female donor with breast cancer. Some clones in this sample may be carry-over from other donors' samples.

This clonotype was counted at least ten times. V usage is TRBV5-1 and J usage is TRBJ1-6; possibly TRBD1 for D (6 bases). Deletions cut 4 bases from V and 9 bases from J, with 14 bases between. Looked up from germline, CDR1 is SGHRS and CDR2 is YFSETQ. The CDR3 runs to 14 residues. The DNA for the CDR3 is TGCGCCAGCAGCCTAGGGACCAGGGGTTCACCCCTCCACTTT. The encoded protein is CASSLGTRGSPLHF.

This clonotype was detected ten times or more. The chain joins TRBV7-3 to TRBJ2-1, with TRBD1 matching over 7 bases. This CDR3 region has 16 residues. V shed 5 bases and J 0 bases; nucleotides not matched to a gene: 7. Germline CDR1 is SGHTA and CDR2 is FQGTGA. The CDR3 region is CASSPQGVISYNEQFF. The CDR3 DNA follows: TGTGCCAGCAGCCCTCAGGGGGTAATCTCCTACAATGAGCAGTTCTTC.

This clonotype was seen repeatedly, ten times or more. The J gene is TRBJ2-7, the V gene TRBV24-1; 7 nucleotides agree with TRBD1. The germline V gene has CDR1 KGHDR and CDR2 SFDVKD. The length of the CDR3 is 14 residues. V shed 7 bases and J 6 bases; nucleotides not matched to a gene: 11. CDR3 sequence: CATSNRDSPIEQYF. The CDR3 coding sequence is TGTGCCACCAGCAACCGGGACAGTCCCATCGAGCAGTACTTC.

This clonotype was counted many times. The chain employs TRBV5-1 and TRBJ2-3, with 11 bases aligning to TRBD1. The CDR3 has 15 amino acids. The germline gives CDR1 SGHRS, CDR2 YFSETQ. The V and J ends lost 2 bases and 5 bases, in that order; junction bases with no gene match: 4. CDR3 loop: CASSLRTGGGDTQYF. DNA of the CDR3: TGCGCCAGCAGCTTACGGACAGGGGGCGGAGATACGCAGTATTTT.

Ten or more counts support this clonotype. The chain carries TRBV2 and TRBJ2-3; unclear D gene. This CDR3 has 14 residues. Germline V gene data show CDR1 as SNHLY and CDR2 as FYNNEI. V lost 4 bases, J lost 0 bases, and 8 bases lay in between. This CDR3 reads CASSGLTSTDTQYF. The CDR3 bases are TGTGCCAGCAGTGGACTCACTAGCACAGATACGCAGTATTTT. Combining the CDR3 with reference TRBV2 and TRBJ2-3 gives the whole variable domain EPEVTQTPSHQVTQMGQEVILRCVPISNHLYFYWYRQILGQKVEFLVSFYNNEISEKSEIFDDQFSVERPDGSNFTLKIRSTKLEDSAMYFCASSGLTSTDTQYFGPGTRLTVL.